This T cell receptor (beta chain) was captured by sequencing in a study of blood T cell repertoires in COVID-19. The CDR3 has 13 residues. Trimming removed 3 bases from V and 3 bases from J, with 6 bases in between. As concerns this clone: This sample includes further DNA sequences coding for the same CDR3.

Method: immunoSEQ multiplex PCR; TCRdb's copy keeps in-frame clones and lacks some. The repertoire holds about 100,000 clones, with almost 80% as singletons. This receptor was obtained from a woman aged 70-85 years with acute or convalescent COVID-19. Sequencing input: peripheral blood. The chain has TRBV12-3 or TRBV12-4 and TRBJ1-5, with unresolved D. The CDR3 sequence: CASSLSVNQPQHF. As DNA, the CDR3 is TGTGCCAGCAGTTTGAGTGTCAATCAGCCCCAGCATTTT.